What follows are 13 T cell receptor beta chains derived from one specimen sequenced in a study of CD8 T cells in ankylosing spondylitis. TCRdb processed the 5' RACE reads anew with MiXCR; each CDR3 protein has one entry. The table has about 440,000 distinct CDR3 sequences, approximately 17% seen once. Which antigens these TCRs recognize remains unknown. General study points: Seemingly distinctive of ankylosing spondylitis blood was a TCR beta motif formed by eight highly homologous variants.

The sequencing sample was made of blood, either unsorted or a sorted T cell fraction (not recorded which). The receptors derive from a male donor with ankylosing spondylitis.

Details on this clonotype: The junction departs from the called germline gene at one end, perhaps through a read error. The rearrangement links TRBV7-9 to TRBJ2-2; either TRBD1 or TRBD2 may supply D (5 bases each). The CDR3 consists of 16 residues. Germline V gene sequence: CDR1 SEHNR, CDR2 FQNEAQ (reference sequence). CDR3 coding DNA: TGTGCCAGCAGCCTCCGCCCCGGGGTCAACACCGGGGACCTGTTTTTT. Protein product: CASSLRPGVNTGDLFF.

There are a few counts of this clonotype. The CDR3 region has the DNA TGTGCCAGCAGCTTAGGGGCAGACAGAAGGGGATATGAGCAGTTCTTC. Translated, it gives CASSLGADRRGYEQFF. J is TRBJ2-1 and V is TRBV7-2; TRBD1 might be the D (5 bases). Germline loops: CDR1 SGHTA, CDR2 FQGNSA. The ends were cut back, 1 base at V and 8 bases at J, with 18 bases in the middle. The CDR3 loop spans 16 amino acids.

This clonotype came up a few times. This chain uses TRBV7-9 with TRBJ1-3; perhaps TRBD1 as D (6 bases). CDR1 and CDR2 (germline): SEHNR, FQNEAQ (reference sequence). Trimming stripped 5 bases from V and 0 bases from J, with 14 bases between. The CDR3 extends over 16 amino acids. The CDR3 DNA is TGTGCCAGCAGCCCTAGGACAGCGAGCTCTGGAAACACCATATATTTT. Amino acids: CASSPRTASSGNTIYF.

The chain is built from TRBV5-5 and TRBJ2-1; D might be TRBD1 or TRBD2, each matching 5 bases. V was clipped by 4 bases and J by 7 bases, with 21 bases between them. From germline, CDR1 is SGHKS and CDR2 YYEKEE (reference sequence). The CDR3 extends over 16 amino acids. CDR3 protein: CASSSPGPTQENEQFF. The DNA for the CDR3 is TGTGCCAGCAGCAGCCCGGGACCAACCCAGGAAAATGAGCAGTTCTTC.

The genes are TRBV5-1 and TRBJ2-2; tentatively, D is TRBD1 or TRBD2 (5 bases each). The CDR3 is 14 residues long. CDR1 is SGHRS, CDR2 YFSETQ, per germline. The germline V and J ends were trimmed by 5 bases and 0 bases, with 8 bases remaining between them. The CDR3 DNA reads as TGCGCCAGCAGGTGGGACGCGAACACCGGGGAGCTGTTTTTT. Protein: CASRWDANTGELFF.

This clonotype has a count of ten or more. The V gene is TRBV5-1, the J gene TRBJ2-3, with D possibly called TRBD1 or TRBD2 (5 bases each). CDR3 length equals 15 residues. The germline CDR1 and CDR2 sequences are SGHRS and YFSETQ. V was cut by 4 bases and J by 1 base, with 13 bases left in between. The CDR3 DNA is TGCGCCAGCAGCCCTGTACGGGGCGGCACAGATACGCAGTATTTT. Protein product: CASSPVRGGTDTQYF.

This clonotype was seen only a few times. The chain couples TRBV11-2 to TRBJ1-2, with D unresolved. The CDR3 is made up of 13 amino acids. Germline values: CDR1 SGHAT, CDR2 FQNNGV. Trimming left V 3 bases short and J 4 bases short, with 9 bases between. CDR3 protein: CASSFNNFYGYTF. CDR3 DNA sequence: TGTGCCAGCAGCTTTAACAATTTCTATGGCTACACCTTC.

Only a few counts were recorded for this clonotype. V usage is TRBV12-3 or TRBV12-4 and J usage is TRBJ1-1; 7 positions match TRBD1. V lost 6 bases, J lost 9 bases, and 10 bases stayed unmatched. This CDR3 comprises 13 residues. For the CDR3, the DNA is TGTGCCAGCAGGACACTTTCAGGGGGGAAAGCTTTCTTT. Amino acid sequence: CASRTLSGGKAFF.

This clonotype appeared a few times. The chain uses TRBV11-1 and TRBJ1-1, with D hard to call. Trimming took 5 bases from V and 3 from J, leaving 10 bases between them. Germline V gives CDR1 SGHAT, CDR2 FQDESV (reference sequence). CDR3 length: 13 amino acids. The CDR3 loop is CASSPIGHTEAFF. The CDR3 bases are TGTGCCAGCAGCCCGATCGGCCACACTGAAGCTTTCTTT. The whole variable domain, filled in from reference TRBV11-1 and TRBJ1-1, reads EAEVAQSPRYKITEKSQAVAFWCDPISGHATLYWYRQILGQGPELLVQFQDESVVDDSQLPKDRFSAERLKGVDSTLKIQPAELGDSAMYLCASSPIGHTEAFFGQGTRLTVV.

This clonotype has a handful of counts. The rearrangement joins TRBV11-2 to TRBJ2-2; the match to TRBD2 covers 10 bases. V was pared by 5 bases and J by 3 bases, with 3 bases of the junction left unmatched. The germline CDR1 and CDR2 sequences are SGHAT and FQNNGV. CDR3 length equals 15 residues. CDR3 sequence (DNA): TGTGCCAGCAGCATCCTAGCGGGAGACACCGGGGAGCTGTTTTTT. Amino acids: CASSILAGDTGELFF.

This clonotype has more than one count but fewer than ten. The V and J genes are TRBV15 and TRBJ2-3; D not resolved. The CDR3 is 15 amino acids. V was trimmed by 1 base and J by 2 bases, leaving 10 bases between them. The germline V gene encodes CDR1 LNHNV and CDR2 YYDKDF (reference sequence). The CDR3 coding sequence is TGTGCCACCAGCAGAGGCAACGCCGACACAGATACGCAGTATTTT. Encoded protein: CATSRGNADTDTQYF.

The chain carries TRBV12-3 or TRBV12-4 and TRBJ2-5; 11 positions agree with TRBD2. The V gene end was trimmed by 6 bases and the J gene end by 1 base; junction bases not matched to a gene: 7. The CDR3 spans 16 residues. Here the CDR3 reads CASSSSSGRTQETQYF. Written as DNA, the CDR3 is TGTGCCAGCAGCTCGTCTAGCGGGAGGACCCAAGAGACCCAGTACTTC.

This clonotype occurred a few times. This chain connects TRBV10-3 to TRBJ2-3; D is unresolved. Germline CDR1 is ENHRY and CDR2 is SYGVKD. This CDR3 has 14 amino acids. The V end lost 4 bases, the J end lost 6 bases, and 14 bases lay between the germline ends. The CDR3 coding sequence is TGTGCCATCAGTGGGTTTGATTCCACGGATACGCAGTATTTT. Amino acids: CAISGFDSTDTQYF.